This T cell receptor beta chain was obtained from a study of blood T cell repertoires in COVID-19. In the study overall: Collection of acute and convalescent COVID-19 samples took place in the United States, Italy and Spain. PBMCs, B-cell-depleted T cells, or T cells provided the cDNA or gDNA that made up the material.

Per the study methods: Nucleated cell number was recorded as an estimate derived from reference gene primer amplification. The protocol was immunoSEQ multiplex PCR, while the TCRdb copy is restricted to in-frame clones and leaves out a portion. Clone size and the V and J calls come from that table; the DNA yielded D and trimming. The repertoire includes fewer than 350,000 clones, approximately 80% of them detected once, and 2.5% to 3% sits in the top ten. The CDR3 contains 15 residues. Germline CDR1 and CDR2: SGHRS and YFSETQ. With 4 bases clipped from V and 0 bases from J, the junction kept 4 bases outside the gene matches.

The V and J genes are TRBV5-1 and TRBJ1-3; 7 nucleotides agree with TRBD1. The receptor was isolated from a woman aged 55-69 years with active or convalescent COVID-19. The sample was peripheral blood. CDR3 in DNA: TGCGCCAGCAGCCCCCGGACAGGCTCTGGAAACACCATATATTTT. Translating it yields CASSPRTGSGNTIYF.